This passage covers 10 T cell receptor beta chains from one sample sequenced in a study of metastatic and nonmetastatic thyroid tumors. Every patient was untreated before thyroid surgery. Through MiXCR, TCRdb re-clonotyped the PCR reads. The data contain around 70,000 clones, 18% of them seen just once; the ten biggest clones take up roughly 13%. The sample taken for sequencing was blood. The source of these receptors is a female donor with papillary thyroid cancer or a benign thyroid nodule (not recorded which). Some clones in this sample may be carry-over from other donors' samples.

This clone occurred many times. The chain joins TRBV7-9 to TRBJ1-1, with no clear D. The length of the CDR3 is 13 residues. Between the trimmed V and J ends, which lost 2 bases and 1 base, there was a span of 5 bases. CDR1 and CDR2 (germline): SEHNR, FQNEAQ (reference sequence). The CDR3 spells CASSLNTNTEAFF. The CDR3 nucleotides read TGTGCCAGCAGCTTAAACACGAACACTGAAGCTTTCTTT.

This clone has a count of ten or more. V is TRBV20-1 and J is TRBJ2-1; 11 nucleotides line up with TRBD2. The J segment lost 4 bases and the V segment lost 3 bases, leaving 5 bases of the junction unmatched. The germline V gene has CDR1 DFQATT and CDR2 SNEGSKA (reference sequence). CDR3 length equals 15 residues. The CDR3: CSARPGLAVYNEQFF. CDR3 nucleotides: TGCAGTGCTAGGCCGGGACTAGCGGTTTACAATGAGCAGTTCTTC.

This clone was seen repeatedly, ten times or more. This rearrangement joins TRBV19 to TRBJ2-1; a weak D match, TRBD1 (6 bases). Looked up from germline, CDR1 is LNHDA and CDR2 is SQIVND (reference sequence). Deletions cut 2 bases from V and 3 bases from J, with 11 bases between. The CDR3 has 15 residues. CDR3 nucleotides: TGTGCCAGTAGTATATTCGAGGACAGCTACAATGAGCAGTTCTTC. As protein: CASSIFEDSYNEQFF.

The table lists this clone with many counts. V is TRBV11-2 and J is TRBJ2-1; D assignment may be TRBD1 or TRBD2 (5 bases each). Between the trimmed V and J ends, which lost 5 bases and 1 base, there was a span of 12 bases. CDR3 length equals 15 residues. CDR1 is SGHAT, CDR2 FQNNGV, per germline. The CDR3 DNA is TGTGCCAGCAGCGTCCGGGACGGTTCCTACAATGAGCAGTTCTTC. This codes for CASSVRDGSYNEQFF.

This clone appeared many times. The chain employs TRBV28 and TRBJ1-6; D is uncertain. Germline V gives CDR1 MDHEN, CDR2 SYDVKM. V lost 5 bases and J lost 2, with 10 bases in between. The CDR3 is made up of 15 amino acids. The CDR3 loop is CASSPRIPYNSPLHF. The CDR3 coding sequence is TGTGCCAGCAGTCCCCGAATCCCCTATAATTCACCCCTCCACTTT.

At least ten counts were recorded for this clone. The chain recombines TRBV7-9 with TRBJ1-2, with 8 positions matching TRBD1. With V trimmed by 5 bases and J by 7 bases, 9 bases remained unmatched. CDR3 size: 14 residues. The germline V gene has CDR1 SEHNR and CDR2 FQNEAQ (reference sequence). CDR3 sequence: CASSPAGGAGGYTF. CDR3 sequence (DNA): TGTGCCAGCAGCCCGGCAGGGGGCGCGGGTGGCTACACCTTC.

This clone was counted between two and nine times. CDR3 coding DNA: TGTGCCACCAGTGATTCCACTGGGGCCAACGTCCTGACTTTC. Translating it yields CATSDSTGANVLTF. The chain uses TRBV24-1 and TRBJ2-6; no definite D call. CDR1 and CDR2 (germline): KGHDR, SFDVKD. This CDR3 is 14 amino acids long. Trimming left V 2 bases short and J 2 bases short, with 3 bases between.

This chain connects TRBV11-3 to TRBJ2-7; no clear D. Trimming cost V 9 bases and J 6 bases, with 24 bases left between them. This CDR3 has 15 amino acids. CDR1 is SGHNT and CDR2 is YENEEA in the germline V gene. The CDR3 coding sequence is TGTGCCAGTAGCCCGCAGTACTTTATCACGGGCGAGCAGTACTTC. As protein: CASSPQYFITGEQYF.

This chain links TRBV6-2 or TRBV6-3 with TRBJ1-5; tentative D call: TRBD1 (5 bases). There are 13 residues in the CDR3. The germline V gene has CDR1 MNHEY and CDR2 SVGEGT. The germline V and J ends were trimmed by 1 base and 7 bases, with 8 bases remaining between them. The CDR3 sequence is CASSYLRGQPQHF. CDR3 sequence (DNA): TGTGCCAGCAGTTACTTAAGGGGCCAGCCCCAGCATTTT.

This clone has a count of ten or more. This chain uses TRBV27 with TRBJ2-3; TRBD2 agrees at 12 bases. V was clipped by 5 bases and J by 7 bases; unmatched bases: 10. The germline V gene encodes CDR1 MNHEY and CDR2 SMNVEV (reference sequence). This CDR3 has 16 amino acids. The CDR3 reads CASSPPTSGSSYTQYF. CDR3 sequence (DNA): TGTGCCAGCAGTCCTCCGACTAGCGGGAGTTCATATACGCAGTATTTT.